Listed below are T cell receptor beta chains from one sample, sequenced in a study. TCRdb redid the calling of the 5' RACE reads with MiXCR, one entry per CDR3 protein. The table has more than 55,000 distinct CDR3 sequences, less than 30% seen once. Sequenced material: tumor-infiltrating Tregs sorted from the breast tumor. The receptors were sampled from a female donor with breast cancer. Each CDR3 is given with its conserved first and last residue. A D gene is named only where the DNA matches it firmly. Part of the rows lack a size; the others show once, few, many or a class for expanded clones.

j_gene	d_gene	v_gene	abundance	CDR3nt	CDR3aa
TRBJ2-3	TRBD1	TRBV7-6	.	TGTGCCGGCAGCTTACAGGGGATTCGCACAGATACGCAGTATTTT	CAGSLQGIRTDTQYF
TRBJ1-1	.	TRBV18	.	TGTGCCAGCTCACCGGAAGGGACCCCTGAAGCTTTCTTT	CASSPEGTPEAFF
TRBJ1-2	.	TRBV2	once	TGTGCCAGCAGGGGGATCATGCGAAACGACCGGCCCTATGGCTACACCTTC	CASRGIMRNDRPYGYTF
TRBJ2-4	.	TRBV9	many	TGTGCCAGCAGCCCCAGGGGAGGGAACATTCAGTACTTC	CASSPRGGNIQYF
TRBJ2-5	.	TRBV2	.	TGTGCCAGCAGTGAGGTGGAGGAGACCCAGTACTTC	CASSEVEETQYF
TRBJ2-2	.	TRBV28	many	TGTGCCAGCAGAGAGGGGAACACCGGGGAGCTGTTTTTT	CASREGNTGELFF
TRBJ1-2	.	TRBV20-1	.	TGCAGTGCTCGATCACCGGGACACCGACTTGGCTACACCTTC	CSARSPGHRLGYTF
TRBJ2-7	.	TRBV5-1	.	TGCGCCAGCAGCTTGGGCCGATTGGCCTACGAGCAGTACTTC	CASSLGRLAYEQYF
TRBJ2-7	TRBD2	TRBV5-5	few	TGTGCCAGCACTACTGGACTAGCCCGGGAGTCCTACGAGCAGTACTTC	CASTTGLARESYEQYF
TRBJ1-2	TRBD1	TRBV29-1	many	TGCAGCGTTGAAAGTTTTGATGGGACAGCGGCTGGCTACACCTTC	CSVESFDGTAAGYTF
TRBJ2-1	.	TRBV4-3	.	TGCGCCAGCAGCCACCGACACACCGGAAATAAGCAGTTCTTC	CASSHRHTGNKQFF
TRBJ2-1	TRBD2	TRBV5-1	few	TGCGCCAGCAGCCAAGACCCGTTAGCGGGGGGCCTGTTCTTC	CASSQDPLAGGLFF
TRBJ1-2	.	TRBV6-1	.	TGTGCCAGCAGTGAGACAAACGGGGGCTATGGCTACACCTTC	CASSETNGGYGYTF
TRBJ2-4	.	TRBV20-1	.	TGCAGTGCTAGAGCGTCCGGAATAGCCAAAAACATTCAGTACTTC	CSARASGIAKNIQYF
TRBJ1-2	TRBD1	TRBV7-2	.	TGTGCCAGCCGTATAGGGGGCGCAAACTATGGCTACACCTTC	CASRIGGANYGYTF
TRBJ1-2	.	TRBV20-1	.	TGCAGTGCGACACCGCCCGGGGGGATGGGCTATGGCTACACCTTC	CSATPPGGMGYGYTF
TRBJ1-4	TRBD1	TRBV2	many	TGTGCCAGCAGTAAGGGACAGGGAACAGGACTGTTTTTT	CASSKGQGTGLFF
TRBJ2-2	.	TRBV5-1	.	TGCGCCAGCAGCTTGGTAGCCGGGGCGGGGAACACCGGGGAGCTGTTTTTT	CASSLVAGAGNTGELFF
TRBJ1-1	.	TRBV5-1	many	TGCGCCAGCAGCTTGGGACTTGAAGCTTTCTTT	CASSLGLEAFF
TRBJ2-5	.	TRBV7-8	.	TGTGCCAGCAGCCGGCTCCAAGAGACCCAGTACTTC	CASSRLQETQYF
TRBJ1-1	TRBD1	TRBV12-3/TRBV12-4	few	TGTGCCAGCAGTCGTACAGGGGTCTCTGAAGCTTTCTTT	CASSRTGVSEAFF
TRBJ2-5	TRBD1	TRBV7-3	.	TGTGCCAGCAGCGCTGGGACAGGGGGTATAGAGACCCAGTACTTC	CASSAGTGGIETQYF
TRBJ2-1	.	TRBV7-2	many	TGTGCCAGCAGCAACGGGCTCATTAGTGAGCAGTTCTTC	CASSNGLISEQFF
TRBJ2-3	TRBD1	TRBV20-1	few	TGCAGTGCTAGAGATCCCGGGACAGGTAGCACAGATACGCAGTATTTT	CSARDPGTGSTDTQYF
TRBJ1-3	.	TRBV7-2	.	TGTGCCAGCAGCCCGGTTCGGGGTGTAGGAAACACCATATATTTT	CASSPVRGVGNTIYF
TRBJ1-1	.	TRBV7-2	.	TGTGCCAGCAGCCGTAGAGTGGACACTGAAGCTTTCTTT	CASSRRVDTEAFF
TRBJ1-4	.	TRBV20-1	.	TGCAGTGCTAGAGTGGCGCAGAGAAGTGGTGAAAAACTGTTTTTT	CSARVAQRSGEKLFF
TRBJ1-2	TRBD1	TRBV7-2	few	TGTGCCAGCAGCTTAGATAACAGGGGTTCCTCTGGCTACACCTTC	CASSLDNRGSSGYTF
TRBJ2-4	.	TRBV20-1	many	TGCAGTGCTCGAGATCGAGTCGCCAAAAACATTCAGTACTTC	CSARDRVAKNIQYF
TRBJ2-3	TRBD2	TRBV5-4	.	TGTGCCAGCAGCTTGGACCTCGGGCGGGGGGGCCGAACAGATACGCAGTATTTT	CASSLDLGRGGRTDTQYF
TRBJ1-2	TRBD1	TRBV7-2	.	TGTGCCGGCAGCCATACAGGGGACACTAACTATGGCTACACCTTC	CAGSHTGDTNYGYTF